These 7 T cell receptor beta chains originate from one sample sequenced in a study of T cells in Graves' hyperthyroidism and ophthalmopathy. The investigators amplified TCR beta CDR3 regions from RNA transcripts. HTBI primers were used for first-round RT-PCR of the TCR CDR3. MiXCR, applied by TCRdb to the multiplex PCR reads, yields one record per CDR3 protein. The sample holds about 560,000 distinct CDR3 sequences, roughly 17% seen once. Source material: blood. The receptors derive from a woman younger than 30 with Graves' hyperthyroidism.

This clonotype was seen a few times. Sequence at one end of the junction differs from germline and may be a read error. The V call is TRBV13, the J call TRBJ1-2, with 9 positions matching TRBD1. The CDR3 spans 15 residues. Looked up from germline, CDR1 is PRHDT and CDR2 is FYEKMQ (reference sequence). Here the CDR3 DNA reads TGCGCCAGCAGTCAAGGGGACAGGGAGTTTTATGGCTACACCTTC. As protein: CASSQGDREFYGYTF.

This clonotype has more than one count but fewer than ten. In nucleotides, the CDR3 is TGTGCCAGCAGTGTCTCCGGGACTGGAAACACCATATATTTT. As protein: CASSVSGTGNTIYF. V gene TRBV6-1 combines with J gene TRBJ1-3; unclear D gene. CDR1 is MNHNS, CDR2 SASEGT, per germline. V lost 4 bases and J 2 bases, leaving 9 bases between the germline ends. The CDR3 spans 14 residues.

The genes are TRBV7-8 and TRBJ2-2, with 10 positions matching TRBD2. The CDR3 sequence is 18 residues long. Germline V gene data show CDR1 as SGHVS and CDR2 as FQNEAQ. V was pared by 1 base and J by 6 bases, with 11 bases of the junction left unmatched. CDR3 sequence reads: CASSLVALAGIFPGELFF. CDR3 bases: TGTGCCAGCAGCTTAGTGGCACTAGCGGGGATCTTCCCCGGGGAGCTGTTTTTT.

The J gene is TRBJ2-3, the V gene TRBV6-4; D might be TRBD2 (5 bases). Trimming left V 5 bases short and J 2 bases short, with 11 bases between. CDR3 length equals 14 residues. The germline CDR1 and CDR2 sequences are MRHNA and SNTAGT. Written as DNA, the CDR3 is TGTGCCAGCAGTACGGACTCCTTCACAGATACGCAGTATTTT. It yields the protein CASSTDSFTDTQYF.

V gene TRBV28 combines with J gene TRBJ2-7; a possible D gene is TRBD1 (5 bases). Between the trimmed V and J ends, which lost 1 base and 7 bases, there was a span of 8 bases. Germline V gives CDR1 MDHEN, CDR2 SYDVKM. The CDR3 has 12 residues. The CDR3 region has the DNA TGTGCCAGCAGTTTATTGACAGAAGAGCAGTACTTC. Its translation: CASSLLTEEQYF.

V usage is TRBV4-1 and J usage is TRBJ2-6; the D call may be TRBD1 or TRBD2 (5 bases each). The CDR3 is 19 residues long. Trimming took 0 bases from V and 4 from J, leaving 19 bases between them. Germline V gene lookup returns CDR1 MGHRA and CDR2 YSYEKL. CDR3 sequence reads: CASSQDTMGWGSGANVLTF. The CDR3 bases are TGCGCCAGCAGCCAAGATACGATGGGTTGGGGGTCCGGGGCCAACGTCCTGACTTTC.

This clonotype appeared many times. Mismatch with germline at one junction end may stem from a read error. This sequence joins TRBV7-7 and TRBJ2-2; D gene uncertain. In germline, CDR1 is SSHAT, CDR2 FNYEAQ (reference sequence). CDR3 length: 14 residues. The CDR3 sequence: CASSSLISSGELFF. The CDR3 coding sequence is TGTGCTAGCAGCTCCCTTATTTCTTCCGGGGAGCTGTTTTTT. Complete variable domain (other parts from reference TRBV7-7 and TRBJ2-2): GAGVSQSPRYKVTKRGQDVTLRCDPISSHATLYWYQQALGQGPEFLTYFNYEAQPDKSGLPSDRFSAERPEGSISTLTIQRTEQRDSAMYRCASSSLISSGELFFGEGSRLTVL.